This T cell receptor (beta chain) originates from a study of early T cells in non-severe SARS-CoV-2 infection. In the study overall: Bulk RNA from unsorted whole blood was sequenced; chains were unpaired.

Attached unique molecular identifiers marked individual cDNA molecules. One entry per CDR3 protein, called by TCRdb with MiXCR from the 5' RACE reads. The table has tens of thousands of distinct CDR3 sequences, roughly 5.7% seen once. This clonotype was recorded once. Its antigen is as yet unknown. Study-wide points: A preference for anti-spike CD8 responses marked VDJdb matching, which missed private and CD4 specificities.

The CDR3 totals 16 residues. Per germline, CDR1 LNHDA and CDR2 SQIVND (reference sequence). The V gene end was trimmed by 3 bases and the J gene end by 0 bases; junction bases not matched to a gene: 6. The V call is TRBV19, the J call TRBJ2-3; TRBD2 matches 7 bases. The TCR sequence derives from an adult who was a healthcare worker with PCR-confirmed SARS-CoV-2 infection or an uninfected control (not recorded which). Source: whole blood, taken at baseline. The CDR3 spells CASSIWWRESTDTQYF. Here the CDR3 DNA reads TGTGCCAGTAGTATTTGGTGGCGGGAGAGCACAGATACGCAGTATTTT.